This T cell receptor (beta chain) was observed in a study of blood T cell repertoires in COVID-19. The assay was immunoSEQ multiplex PCR, and TCRdb's table has in-frame clones only and misses some. The data show 200,000 to 250,000 clones, nearly 90% seen once. This clone was picked up one time. Sample: peripheral blood. This receptor was obtained from a woman aged 18-29 years who had recovered from COVID-19.

In DNA form, the CDR3 reads TGTGCCAGCAGTTTCGAGGGATACAATGAGCAGTTCTTC. Protein product: CASSFEGYNEQFF. The chain employs TRBV12-3 or TRBV12-4 and TRBJ2-1; tentative D call: TRBD2 (5 bases). V gave up 3 bases and J gave up 4 bases, with 7 bases separating them. The CDR3 runs to 13 residues.